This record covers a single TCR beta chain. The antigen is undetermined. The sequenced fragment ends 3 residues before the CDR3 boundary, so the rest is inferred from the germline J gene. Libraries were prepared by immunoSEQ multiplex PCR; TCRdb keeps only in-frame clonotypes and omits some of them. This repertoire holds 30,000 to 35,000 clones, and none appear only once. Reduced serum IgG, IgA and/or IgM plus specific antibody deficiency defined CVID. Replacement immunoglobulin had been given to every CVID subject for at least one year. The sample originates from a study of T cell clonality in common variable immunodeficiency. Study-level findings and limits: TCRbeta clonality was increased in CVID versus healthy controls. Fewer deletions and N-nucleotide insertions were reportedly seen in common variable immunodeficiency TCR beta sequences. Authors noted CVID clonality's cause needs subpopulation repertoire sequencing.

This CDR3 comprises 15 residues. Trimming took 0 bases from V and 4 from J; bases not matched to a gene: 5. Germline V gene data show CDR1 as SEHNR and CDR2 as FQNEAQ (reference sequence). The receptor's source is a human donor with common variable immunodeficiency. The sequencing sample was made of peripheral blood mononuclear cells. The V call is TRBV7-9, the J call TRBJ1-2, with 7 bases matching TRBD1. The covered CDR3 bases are TGTGCCAGCAGCTTAGCTTACAGGGGCGGCTATGGC. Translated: CASSLAYRGGYG. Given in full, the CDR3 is CASSLAYRGGYGYTF.